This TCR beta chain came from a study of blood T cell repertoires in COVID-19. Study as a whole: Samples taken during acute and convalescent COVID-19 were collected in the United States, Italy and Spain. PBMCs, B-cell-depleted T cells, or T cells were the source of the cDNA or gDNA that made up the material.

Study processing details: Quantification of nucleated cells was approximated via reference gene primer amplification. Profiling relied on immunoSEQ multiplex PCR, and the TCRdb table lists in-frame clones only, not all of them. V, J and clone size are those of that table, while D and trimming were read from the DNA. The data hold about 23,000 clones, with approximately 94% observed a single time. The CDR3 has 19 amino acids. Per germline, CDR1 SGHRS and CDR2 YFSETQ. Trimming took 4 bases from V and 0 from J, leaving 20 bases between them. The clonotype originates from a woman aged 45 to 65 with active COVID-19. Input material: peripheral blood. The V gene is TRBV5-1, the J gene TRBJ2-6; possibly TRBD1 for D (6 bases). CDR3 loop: CASSLRRWDTNSGANVLTF. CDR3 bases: TGCGCCAGCAGCCTCAGAAGGTGGGACACCAACTCTGGGGCCAACGTCCTGACTTTC.